Each of the 24 T cell receptor beta chains below was sequenced from the same sample in a study of blood T cells in healthy people across ages. Combining a sample-barcoded 5' primer with a J-beta primer mix, a second PCR ran for 7 to 11 cycles. TCRdb reanalysed the 5' RACE reads using MiXCR and keeps one entry per CDR3 protein. The sample includes hundreds of thousands of distinct CDR3 sequences, under 45% of them seen just once. The sample comprised blood. The source of these receptors is a man in his sixties in good health.

V usage is TRBV27 and J usage is TRBJ2-7; D tentatively fits TRBD1 or TRBD2 (5 bases each). CDR1 MNHEY and CDR2 SMNVEV come from the germline V gene (reference sequence). The CDR3 contains 12 residues. V was clipped by 6 bases and J by 7 bases, with 13 bases between them. Here the CDR3 reads CASRGVGGEQYF. Here the CDR3 DNA reads TGTGCCAGCAGAGGGGTGGGCGGGGAGCAGTACTTC.

This clonotype came up a few times. The gene calls are TRBV6-5 and TRBJ2-1, with D hard to call. CDR1 and CDR2 from the germline V gene are MNHEY and SVGAGI. The V end lost 7 bases, the J end lost 8 bases, and 15 bases lay between the germline ends. The CDR3 length is 13 residues. CDR3 in DNA: TGTGCCAGCACCCTGTTGGGCTCCGATGAGCAGTTCTTC. Amino acids: CASTLLGSDEQFF.

This chain joins TRBV27 and TRBJ1-4; 8 nucleotides agree with TRBD1. The J segment lost 5 bases and the V segment lost 7 bases, leaving 18 bases of the junction unmatched. The CDR3 is made up of 18 amino acids. Germline V gene data show CDR1 as MNHEY and CDR2 as SMNVEV (reference sequence). The CDR3 loop is CASILKTDRASLNEKLFF. The CDR3, as DNA: TGTGCCAGCATTCTAAAAACGGACAGGGCATCGCTCAATGAAAAACTGTTTTTT.

J is TRBJ1-2 and V is TRBV10-3; D gene ambiguous. This CDR3 contains 11 residues. Trimming removed 5 bases at V and 4 bases at J, with 5 bases between. CDR1 ENHRY and CDR2 SYGVKD come from the germline V gene. The CDR3 nucleotides are TGTGCCATCAGTATAGCCTATGGCTACACCTTC. Protein product: CAISIAYGYTF.

This clonotype has just a few counts. V and J are TRBV12-3 or TRBV12-4 and TRBJ2-1; D is unclear. The CDR3 runs to 11 residues. Trimming removed 5 bases at V and 9 bases at J, with 8 bases between. The DNA of the CDR3 is TGTGCCAGCAGTCTAGTCGCTGAGCAGTTCTTC. Amino acid sequence: CASSLVAEQFF.

This chain uses TRBV20-1 with TRBJ2-7; 7 positions match TRBD1. The J call is doubtful: the DNA matches TRBJ2-5 better. Germline CDR1 reads DFQATT; CDR2 reads SNEGSKA (reference sequence). The CDR3 spans 16 residues. The CDR3 loop is CSARDSQQGWGETQYF. CDR3 DNA sequence: TGCAGTGCTAGAGATTCCCAACAGGGGTGGGGAGAGACCCAGTACTTC.

V usage is TRBV7-2 and J usage is TRBJ2-3, with 7 bases identical to TRBD2. J lost 0 bases, V lost 5 bases, and 11 bases had no gene match. Germline V gene lookup returns CDR1 SGHTA and CDR2 FQGNSA. The CDR3 is 17 residues long. CDR3 DNA sequence: TGTGCCAGCAGCGCCCGCCCACTAGCGTATAGCACAGATACGCAGTATTTT. Its protein product is CASSARPLAYSTDTQYF.

CDR3 nucleotide sequence: TGTGCCAGCAGTTACGCTGCCTCCTACGAGCAGTACTTC. Its translation: CASSYAASYEQYF. The chain uses TRBV6-2 or TRBV6-3 and TRBJ2-7; D is uncertain. Trimming removed 2 bases from V and 0 bases from J, with 5 bases in between. The CDR3 length is 13 residues. Germline loops: CDR1 MNHEY, CDR2 SVGEGT.

The V call is TRBV7-3, the J call TRBJ2-1; TRBD2 aligns across 11 bases. V lost 5 bases, J lost 0 bases, and 18 bases stayed unmatched. Germline V gene data show CDR1 as SGHTA and CDR2 as FQGTGA. The CDR3 totals 21 residues. CDR3 nucleotide sequence: TGTGCCAGCAGCCCCTCCGGTTCGACTAGCGGGGTATTGAGCTCCTACAATGAGCAGTTCTTC. Amino acid sequence: CASSPSGSTSGVLSSYNEQFF.

This clonotype came up a few times. This chain joins TRBV2 and TRBJ2-7, with D possibly matching TRBD2 (6 bases). Trimming took off 7 bases at V and 0 bases at J, with 13 bases between the two ends. The CDR3 is made up of 14 amino acids. CDR1 and CDR2 (germline): SNHLY, FYNNEI. CDR3 in DNA: TGTGCCAGCACTCGGGGAGGTTACTCCTACGAGCAGTACTTC. Translating gives CASTRGGYSYEQYF.

This chain connects TRBV7-2 to TRBJ2-5; D may be TRBD1 or TRBD2 (5 bases each). The CDR3 spans 15 residues. The germline V gene has CDR1 SGHTA and CDR2 FQGNSA. V dropped 5 bases and J dropped 11 bases, with 24 bases sitting between them. The CDR3 sequence is CASSGQIGALGEQYF. The CDR3, as DNA: TGTGCCAGCAGCGGACAAATAGGCGCTTTGGGGGAACAGTACTTC.

The rearrangement joins TRBV28 to TRBJ1-1; D unclear. The germline gives CDR1 MDHEN, CDR2 SYDVKM. V lost 2 bases to trimming and J lost 5 bases, with 9 bases between them. This CDR3 is built from 13 residues. DNA for the CDR3: TGTGCCAGCAGTTTAGGATTGGGAACTGAAGCTTTCTTT. Encoded protein: CASSLGLGTEAFF.

This rearrangement joins TRBV7-9 to TRBJ1-6, with 9 nucleotides matching TRBD1. Germline lookup yields CDR1 SEHNR and CDR2 FQNEAQ (reference sequence). V shed 6 bases, J shed 9 bases, and the junction held 9 bases outside the gene matches. The CDR3 has 15 residues. The CDR3: CASSQKGTGSSPLHF. CDR3 coding DNA: TGTGCCAGCAGTCAAAAGGGGACAGGGAGTTCACCCCTCCACTTT.

The chain couples TRBV6-2 or TRBV6-3 to TRBJ2-1, with a tentative D call TRBD2 (5 bases). CDR1 is MNHEY, CDR2 SVGEGT, per germline. This CDR3 is 11 amino acids long. The V end was cut by 8 bases, the J end by 10 bases, with 12 bases between. The DNA of the CDR3 is TGTGCCAGCTCGCCCGAGGGAGAGCAGTTCTTC. This codes for CASSPEGEQFF.

This clonotype was seen ten or more times. A single base separates this from a much larger clone, so it may be a read error. This chain links TRBV4-3 with TRBJ1-6; D uncertain. Germline values: CDR1 LGHNA, CDR2 YSLEER. The CDR3 has 15 amino acids. V lost 0 bases and J 9 bases, leaving 12 bases between the germline ends. The CDR3 bases are TGCGCCAGCAGCCAAGATGACCCCATAGGTTCACCCCTCCACTTT. It encodes CASSQDDPIGSPLHF.

The chain links TRBV20-1 to TRBJ2-1; D remains ambiguous. CDR1 and CDR2 from the germline V gene are DFQATT and SNEGSKA (reference sequence). The CDR3 is 12 residues long. Trimming shortened V by 6 bases and J by 8 bases, and 14 bases separated the two germline ends. The DNA of the CDR3 is TGCAGTGCCACATATAACCTGCATGAGCAGTTCTTC. Translating it yields CSATYNLHEQFF.

The V gene is TRBV20-1, the J gene TRBJ2-5; D gene unclear. With 1 base removed from V and 5 bases from J, the gap between germline ends came to 8 bases. The CDR3 consists of 12 residues. The germline gives CDR1 DFQATT, CDR2 SNEGSKA (reference sequence). The DNA for the CDR3 is TGCAGTGCTAGAGTCGAGCCGGAGACCCAGTACTTC. As protein: CSARVEPETQYF.

This clonotype was counted only a few times. J is TRBJ2-7 and V is TRBV20-1, with no clear D. The germline CDR1 and CDR2 sequences are DFQATT and SNEGSKA (reference sequence). There are 13 residues in the CDR3. The germline V and J ends were trimmed by 6 bases and 3 bases, with 15 bases remaining between them. CDR3 DNA: TGCAGTGCAACCCCCCCCCGCATCTACGAGCAGTACTTC. Translated, it gives CSATPPRIYEQYF.

Points on this clonotype: Relative to the germline gene, one junction end is altered; a read error may explain this. The J gene is TRBJ2-1, the V gene TRBV5-1, with a weak D call TRBD1 (5 bases). Germline V lookup: CDR1 SGHRS, CDR2 YFSETQ. CDR3 size: 14 residues. CDR3 region: CASGLGVLSNEQFF. The DNA for the CDR3 is TGCGCCAGCGGCTTAGGGGTTTTAAGCAATGAGCAGTTCTTC.

This clonotype showed up just once. Sequence at one end of the junction differs from germline and may be a read error. This chain joins TRBV29-1 and TRBJ2-6, with TRBD1 matching 8 bases. The CDR3 extends over 16 amino acids. Germline values: CDR1 SQVTM, CDR2 ANQGSEA. CDR3: CSVRTGSFSGANVPTF. CDR3 DNA sequence: TGCAGCGTTCGGACAGGGTCCTTCTCTGGGGCCAACGTCCCGACTTTC.

This clonotype was counted between two and nine times. This chain connects TRBV19 to TRBJ2-5; no clear D. Deletions cut 6 bases from V and 2 bases from J, with 13 bases between. CDR3 length: 14 amino acids. Germline V gene lookup returns CDR1 LNHDA and CDR2 SQIVND (reference sequence). The CDR3 DNA reads TGTGCCAGTAGACCCCGATCTATGCAAGAGACCCAGTACTTC. It encodes CASRPRSMQETQYF.

To note about this clonotype: Its ends do not fully match the called genes, so a read error is possible. The J gene is TRBJ1-2, the V gene TRBV3-1, with D possibly TRBD1 on 6 matching bases. Germline CDR1 and CDR2: LGHDT and YNNKEL (reference sequence). The CDR3 loop spans 14 amino acids. CDR3 DNA: TGTGCCAGCAGCCAAAACAGGGATAACCATGGCTACACCTTC. This translates into CASSQNRDNHGYTF.

This clonotype was picked up a small number of times. The J gene is TRBJ1-2, the V gene TRBV12-3 or TRBV12-4; unclear D gene. This CDR3 region has 14 residues. Trimming took 2 bases from V and 3 from J, leaving 10 bases between them. As DNA, the CDR3 is TGTGCCAGCAGTTTATGGGGTTCTGACTATGGCTACACCTTC. Its translation: CASSLWGSDYGYTF.

This sequence joins TRBV11-2 and TRBJ1-2; D is unresolved. V was shortened by 5 bases and J by 8 bases, with 24 bases between the two germline ends. Germline lookup yields CDR1 SGHAT and CDR2 FQNNGV. This CDR3 is 16 amino acids long. DNA for the CDR3: TGTGCCAGCAGCACCTTCGGGCGGGAATCTATCACAGGCTACACCTTC. It is translated as CASSTFGRESITGYTF. Based on the CDR3 plus reference TRBV11-2 and TRBJ1-2, the full variable domain is EAGVAQSPRYKIIEKRQSVAFWCNPISGHATLYWYQQILGQGPKLLIQFQNNGVVDDSQLPKDRFSAERLKGVDSTLKIQPAKLEDSAVYLCASSTFGRESITGYTFGSGTRLTVV.